This T cell receptor (beta chain) is from a study of blood T cell repertoires in COVID-19. About the study: Specimens from acute and convalescent COVID-19 originated in the United States, Italy and Spain. T cells, B-cell-depleted T cells, or PBMCs supplied cDNA or gDNA.

This clone has just one count. Germline V gene data show CDR1 as MGHDK and CDR2 as SYGVNS. V dropped 1 base and J dropped 0 bases, with 7 bases sitting between them. The CDR3 length is 16 residues. Under the authors' procedure: Amplification of reference gene primers was used by the study to estimate nucleated cell counts. Profiled with immunoSEQ multiplex PCR; TCRdb holds only in-frame clones, not every one. V, J and clone size are those of that table, while D and trimming were read from the DNA. The sample yields 100,000 or so clones, more than 90% seen once. Sequencing was performed on peripheral blood. The rearrangement joins TRBV25-1 to TRBJ1-6; D unclear. The receptor was derived from a man aged 65-85 years with acute or convalescent COVID-19. This CDR3 reads CASSESVSSYNSPLHF. In DNA form, the CDR3 reads TGTGCCAGCAGTGAATCGGTGAGCTCCTATAATTCACCCCTCCACTTT.